The clone carrying this T cell receptor beta chain showed up just a few times. Its cognate antigen is unknown. This sample stems from a study of post-analysis software for immune sequencing data. Study results and caveats: Controls showed significantly higher normalized Chao1 diversity than did multiple sclerosis patients. Controls showed lower frequencies than patients for roughly 5 TRBV segments, and TRBV5-6, TRBV5-1 and TRBV20-1 were among these.

Germline V gene lookup returns CDR1 ENHRY and CDR2 SYGVKD. Trimming took off 7 bases at V and 6 bases at J, with 13 bases between the two ends. This CDR3 is built from 13 residues. Unique molecular identifiers were built into the TCR beta cDNA libraries. T cells, about 0.85 to 11 million of them, yielded approximately 500,000 cDNA molecules. TCRdb reanalysed the PCR reads using MiXCR and keeps one entry per CDR3 protein. The repertoire consists of roughly 730,000 distinct CDR3 sequences, with 30% occurring once and the leading ten covering roughly 0.54%. This receptor was obtained from a girl aged 5-17 years with multiple sclerosis. Sequenced material: blood. V is TRBV10-3 and J is TRBJ2-1; D may be TRBD2 (6 bases). CDR3 in DNA: TGTGCCATCACCGACTTACTAGCCAATGAGCAGTTCTTC. This encodes CAITDLLANEQFF.